This TCR beta chain is from a study of long-term antiretroviral therapy in people with HIV. Study-level findings and limits: Blood dating 2004 to 2017 may reflect older ART regimens. Once patients were on ART, diversity went higher but still fell short of transplant donor controls. Controls had broader CDR3 length ranges than HIV repertoires did.

Version v3.0 of the immunoSEQ assay was performed at survey level. TCRdb's copy holds only in-frame clones and misses some; the assay was immunoSEQ multiplex PCR. The sample records about 20,000 clones, just over 85% being singletons. This CDR3 contains 18 residues. Trimming took 0 bases from V and 2 from J; bases not matched to a gene: 2. Germline V gene data show CDR1 as ENHRY and CDR2 as SYGVKD. With respect to this clone: The antigen is unknown.

This chain connects TRBV10-3 to TRBJ2-2, with 14 bases that match TRBD2. This specimen was unsorted PBMCs, taken 1.3 years after starting antiretroviral therapy. This receptor was obtained from a man between 60 and 75 years old with HIV. The CDR3 sequence is CAISESTSGGVNTGELFF. In nucleotides, the CDR3 is TGTGCCATCAGTGAGTCGACTAGCGGGGGGGTTAACACCGGGGAGCTGTTTTTT.